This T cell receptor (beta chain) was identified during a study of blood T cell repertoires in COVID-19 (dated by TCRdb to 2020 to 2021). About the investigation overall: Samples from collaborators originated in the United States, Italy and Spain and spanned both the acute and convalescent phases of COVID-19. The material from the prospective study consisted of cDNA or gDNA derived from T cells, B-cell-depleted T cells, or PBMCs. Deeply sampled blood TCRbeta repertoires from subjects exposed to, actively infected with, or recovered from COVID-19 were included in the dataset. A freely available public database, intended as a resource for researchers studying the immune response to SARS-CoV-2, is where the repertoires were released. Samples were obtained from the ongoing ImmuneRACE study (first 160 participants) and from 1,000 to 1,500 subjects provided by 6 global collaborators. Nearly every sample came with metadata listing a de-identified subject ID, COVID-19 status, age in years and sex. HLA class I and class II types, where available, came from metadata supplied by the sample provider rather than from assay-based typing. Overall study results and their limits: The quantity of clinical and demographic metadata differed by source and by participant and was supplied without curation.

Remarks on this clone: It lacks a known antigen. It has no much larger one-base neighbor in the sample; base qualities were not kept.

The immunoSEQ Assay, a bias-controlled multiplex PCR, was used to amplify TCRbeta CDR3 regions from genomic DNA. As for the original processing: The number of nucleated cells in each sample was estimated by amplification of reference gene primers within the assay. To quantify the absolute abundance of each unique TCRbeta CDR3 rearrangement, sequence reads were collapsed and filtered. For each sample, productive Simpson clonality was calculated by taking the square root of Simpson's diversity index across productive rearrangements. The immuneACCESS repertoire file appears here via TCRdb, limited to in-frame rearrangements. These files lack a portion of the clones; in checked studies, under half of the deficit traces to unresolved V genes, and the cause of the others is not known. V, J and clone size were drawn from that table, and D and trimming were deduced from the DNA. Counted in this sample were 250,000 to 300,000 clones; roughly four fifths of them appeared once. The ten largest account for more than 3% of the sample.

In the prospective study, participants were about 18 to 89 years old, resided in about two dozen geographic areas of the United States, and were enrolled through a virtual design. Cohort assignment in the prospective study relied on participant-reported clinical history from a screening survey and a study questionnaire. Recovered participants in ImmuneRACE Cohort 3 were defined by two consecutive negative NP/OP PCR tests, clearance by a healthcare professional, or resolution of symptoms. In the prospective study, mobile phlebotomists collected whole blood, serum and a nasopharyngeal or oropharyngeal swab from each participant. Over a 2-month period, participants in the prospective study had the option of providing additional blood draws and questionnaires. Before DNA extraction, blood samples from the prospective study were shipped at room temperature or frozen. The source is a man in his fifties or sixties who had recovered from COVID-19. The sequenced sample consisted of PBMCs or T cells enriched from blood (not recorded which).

The CDR3 in this case is CAWSPTATEAFF. The DNA reads TGTGCCTGGAGTCCCACAGCCACTGAAGCTTTCTTT. This chain is built from TRBV30 and TRBJ1-1, with the identity of the D gene unclear. Counted from cysteine to phenylalanine, this CDR3 has 12 amino acids. Solely the CDR3 DNA is kept, with 36 bases framed from the first base. Trimming at the junction amounts to 2 bases on V and 4 bases on J, and the germline ends lie 8 bases apart. The CDR1 and CDR2 encoded by the germline V gene (reference sequence) are GTSNPN and SVGIG.